The clone carrying this TCR beta chain turned up a few times. This CDR3 is built from 15 residues. V lost 1 base to trimming and J lost 3 bases, with 10 bases between them. The germline gives CDR1 LGHDT, CDR2 YNNKEL (reference sequence). The entry originates in a study of response to subunit inactivated influenza vaccine. TCRdb processed the RT-PCR reads anew with MiXCR; each CDR3 protein has one entry. This sample has more than 450,000 distinct CDR3 sequences; about 11% occur once, and the top ten carry 10%. The material was PBMCs from blood, obtained on the day of vaccination. This chain connects TRBV3-1 to TRBJ1-5; TRBD1 might be the D (5 bases). The receptor's source is a man aged 50 or older who received an inactivated influenza vaccine. The DNA of the CDR3 is TGTGCCAGCAGCCAAGGCGGGGCAGTCAATCAGCCCCAGCATTTT. Translated, it gives CASSQGGAVNQPQHF.